These 12 T cell receptor beta chains originate from one sample sequenced in a study of early T cells in non-severe SARS-CoV-2 infection. TCRdb ran MiXCR on the 5' RACE reads and lists one entry per CDR3 protein. The sample yields about 48,000 distinct CDR3 sequences, around 6.5% seen once. The sequencing here drew on whole blood, taken at baseline. These receptors originate from an adult who was a healthcare worker with PCR-confirmed SARS-CoV-2 infection or an uninfected control (not recorded which).

This clonotype has at least ten counts. The chain is built from TRBV19 and TRBJ2-1; TRBD2 matches 11 bases. Germline V lookup: CDR1 LNHDA, CDR2 SQIVND (reference sequence). V lost 6 bases and J lost 3; bases outside the gene matches: 7. The CDR3 sequence is 16 residues long. CDR3 coding DNA: TGTGCCAGTAGGAGGAGCGGGACTAGCGGCTACAATGAGCAGTTCTTC. Translating gives CASRRSGTSGYNEQFF. The variable domain in full, with the rest retrieved from reference TRBV19 and TRBJ2-1, is DGGITQSPKYLFRKEGQNVTLSCEQNLNHDAMYWYRQDPGQGLRLIYYSQIVNDFQKGDIAEGYSVSREKKESFPLTVTSAQKNPTAFYLCASRRSGTSGYNEQFFGPGTRLTVL.

This clonotype has more than one count but fewer than ten. The V gene is TRBV5-1, the J gene TRBJ2-1; 7 nucleotides line up with TRBD1. This CDR3 has 17 residues. Per the germline V gene, CDR1 is SGHRS and CDR2 is YFSETQ. Trimming took 2 bases from V and 3 from J; bases not matched to a gene: 11. CDR3 region: CASSLGGTGDYYNEQFF. CDR3 DNA sequence: TGCGCCAGCAGCTTAGGGGGTACAGGGGATTACTACAATGAGCAGTTCTTC.

This clonotype was seen only a few times. The CDR3 region has the DNA TGTGCCAGCAGCCCCGACAGGGGGAACACTGAAGCTTTCTTT. It is translated as CASSPDRGNTEAFF. The chain recombines TRBV6-4 with TRBJ1-1; TRBD1 matches 8 bases. Trimming cost V 6 bases and J 1 base; bases outside gene matches: 4. The CDR3 consists of 14 residues. Germline CDR1 is MRHNA and CDR2 is SNTAGT.

This clonotype was detected many times. The V call is TRBV27, the J call TRBJ1-1, with a tentative D call TRBD1 (6 bases). Trimming removed 6 bases at V and 1 base at J, with 15 bases between. The CDR3 length is 15 residues. Germline loops: CDR1 MNHEY, CDR2 SMNVEV (reference sequence). CDR3 protein: CASSRTVTGNTEAFF. As DNA, the CDR3 is TGTGCCAGCAGCCGGACAGTTACGGGGAACACTGAAGCTTTCTTT.

The rearrangement joins TRBV20-1 to TRBJ2-3; possible D gene TRBD2, 5 bases. The ends were cut back, 3 bases at V and 0 bases at J, with 13 bases in the middle. CDR3 length equals 15 residues. The germline V gene has CDR1 DFQATT and CDR2 SNEGSKA (reference sequence). CDR3 loop: CSARVVATSTDTQYF. The CDR3 DNA reads as TGCAGTGCTAGGGTGGTAGCGACTAGCACAGATACGCAGTATTTT.

This clonotype was seen at least ten times. The chain recombines TRBV20-1 with TRBJ1-6; TRBD1 aligns across 8 bases. Germline lookup yields CDR1 DFQATT and CDR2 SNEGSKA (reference sequence). Losses at the gene ends were 6 bases for V and 6 bases for J; bases not matched to a gene: 7. The length of the CDR3 is 14 residues. The CDR3 DNA reads as TGCAGTGCCCCCGGACAGGGAGCTAATTCACCCCTCCACTTT. Translating gives CSAPGQGANSPLHF.

This clonotype appeared a few times. The chain joins TRBV28 to TRBJ2-5; D tentatively fits TRBD1 or TRBD2 (5 bases each). Between the trimmed V and J ends, which lost 5 bases and 0 bases, there was a span of 16 bases. The CDR3 length is 16 residues. CDR1 and CDR2 from the germline V gene are MDHEN and SYDVKM. CDR3 residues: CASSGVGWGNQETQYF. The CDR3 region has the DNA TGTGCCAGCAGTGGGGTAGGCTGGGGGAACCAAGAGACCCAGTACTTC.

In its sample, this clonotype was seen many times. Written as DNA, the CDR3 is TGTGCCAGCAGCTTTGCTGCGGGAGGGTATGAGCAGTACTTC. It translates to CASSFAAGGYEQYF. The genes are TRBV7-3 and TRBJ2-7; TRBD2 agrees at 9 bases. The length of the CDR3 is 14 residues. V lost 3 bases to trimming and J lost 7 bases; unmatched junction nucleotides: 7. Germline CDR1 SGHTA, CDR2 FQGTGA.

This clonotype was counted many times. The rearrangement uses TRBV27 and TRBJ2-1; 9 nucleotides align to TRBD1. Unmatched junction bases numbered 8, after V lost 5 bases and J lost 3 bases. The CDR3 sequence is 16 residues long. The germline CDR1 and CDR2 sequences are MNHEY and SMNVEV (reference sequence). The CDR3 DNA is TGTGCCAGCAGTCCGACAGGGGGGGCGAACTACAATGAGCAGTTCTTC. It translates to CASSPTGGANYNEQFF.

This clonotype was counted at least ten times. The chain recombines TRBV2 with TRBJ2-5; weak D call: TRBD2 (6 bases). Trimming took off 6 bases at V and 6 bases at J, with 11 bases between the two ends. Germline V CDR1 and CDR2: SNHLY, FYNNEI. CDR3 length: 12 amino acids. The CDR3 region has the DNA TGTGCCAGCAGGGGTCTAGCGCAGACCCAGTACTTC. It translates to CASRGLAQTQYF.

The table lists this clonotype with many counts. The rearrangement uses TRBV7-6 and TRBJ1-6; the match to TRBD1 covers 10 bases. V trimming: 1 base; J trimming: 7 bases; junction bases outside the gene matches: 4. Germline CDR1 and CDR2: SGHVS and FNYEAQ. The CDR3 consists of 16 residues. CDR3 bases: TGTGCCAGCAGCTTAGGGACAGGGGGTGCCAATTCACCCCTCCACTTT. Translating gives CASSLGTGGANSPLHF.

This clonotype was observed a handful of times. The J gene is TRBJ1-5, the V gene TRBV6-2 or TRBV6-3; D gene uncertain. The germline V gene has CDR1 MNHEY and CDR2 SVGEGT. The V and J ends lost 8 bases and 3 bases respectively, with 11 bases between them. The CDR3 covers 13 residues. CDR3 in DNA: TGTGCCAGCCGGCCGCTGATCAATCAGCCCCAGCATTTT. Protein sequence: CASRPLINQPQHF.